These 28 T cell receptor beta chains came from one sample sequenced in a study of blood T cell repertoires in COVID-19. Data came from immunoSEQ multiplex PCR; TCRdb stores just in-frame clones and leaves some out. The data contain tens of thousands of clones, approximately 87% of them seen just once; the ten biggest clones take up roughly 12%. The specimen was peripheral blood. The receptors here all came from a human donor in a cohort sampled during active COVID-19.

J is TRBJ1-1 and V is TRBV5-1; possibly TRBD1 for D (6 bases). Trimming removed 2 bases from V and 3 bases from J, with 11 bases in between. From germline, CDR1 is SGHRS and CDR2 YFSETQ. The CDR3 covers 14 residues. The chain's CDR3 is CASSFRTDYTEAFF. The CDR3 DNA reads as TGCGCCAGCAGCTTTCGGACAGATTACACTGAAGCTTTCTTT.

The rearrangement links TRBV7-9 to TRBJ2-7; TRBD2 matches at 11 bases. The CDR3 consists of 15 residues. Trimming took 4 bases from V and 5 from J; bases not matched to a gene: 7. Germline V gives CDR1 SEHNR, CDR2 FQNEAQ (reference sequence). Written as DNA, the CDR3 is TGTGCCAGCAGCTCCGCACTAGCGGGGGTCAACGAGCAGTACTTC. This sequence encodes CASSSALAGVNEQYF.

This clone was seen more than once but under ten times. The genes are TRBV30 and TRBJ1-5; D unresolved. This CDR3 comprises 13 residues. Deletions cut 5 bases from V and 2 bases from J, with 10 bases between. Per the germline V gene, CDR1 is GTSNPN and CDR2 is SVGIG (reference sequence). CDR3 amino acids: CAWGWGGNQPQHF. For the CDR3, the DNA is TGTGCCTGGGGATGGGGAGGCAATCAGCCCCAGCATTTT. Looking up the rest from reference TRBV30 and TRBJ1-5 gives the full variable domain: SQTIHQWPATLVQPVGSPLSLECTVEGTSNPNLYWYRQAAGRGLQLLFYSVGIGQISSEVPQNLSASRPQDRQFILSSKKLLLSDSGFYLCAWGWGGNQPQHFGDGTRLSIL.

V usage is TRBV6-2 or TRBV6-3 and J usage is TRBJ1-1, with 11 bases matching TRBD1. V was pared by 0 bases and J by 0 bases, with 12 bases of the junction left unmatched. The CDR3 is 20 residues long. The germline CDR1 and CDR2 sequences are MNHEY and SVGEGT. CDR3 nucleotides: TGTGCCAGCAGTTACTCGCTTGTACCGGGACAGGGGGGAATGAACACTGAAGCTTTCTTT. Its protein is CASSYSLVPGQGGMNTEAFF.

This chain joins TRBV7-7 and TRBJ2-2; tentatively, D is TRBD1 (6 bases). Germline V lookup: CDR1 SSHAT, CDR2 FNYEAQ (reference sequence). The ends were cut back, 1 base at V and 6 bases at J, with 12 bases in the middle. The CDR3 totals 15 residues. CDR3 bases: TGTGCCAGCAGCTTAGGACGCAGGGGTGCCGGGGAGCTGTTTTTT. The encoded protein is CASSLGRRGAGELFF.

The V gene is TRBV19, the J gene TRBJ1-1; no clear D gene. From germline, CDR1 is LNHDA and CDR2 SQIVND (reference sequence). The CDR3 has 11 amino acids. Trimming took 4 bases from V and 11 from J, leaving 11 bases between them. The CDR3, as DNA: TGTGCCAGTAGTACCGGTAGGCGGGCTTTCTTT. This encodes CASSTGRRAFF.

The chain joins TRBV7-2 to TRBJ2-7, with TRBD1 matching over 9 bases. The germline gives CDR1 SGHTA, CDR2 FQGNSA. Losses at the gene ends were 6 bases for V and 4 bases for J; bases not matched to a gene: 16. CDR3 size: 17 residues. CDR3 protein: CASSPTPGTGKLYEQYF. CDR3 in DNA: TGTGCCAGCAGTCCAACCCCCGGGACAGGGAAGTTGTACGAGCAGTACTTC.

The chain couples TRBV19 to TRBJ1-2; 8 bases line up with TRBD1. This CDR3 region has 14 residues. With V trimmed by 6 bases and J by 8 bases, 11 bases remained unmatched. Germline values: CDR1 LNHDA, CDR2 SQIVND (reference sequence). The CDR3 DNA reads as TGTGCCAGTAGACCTCTACCCAGGGGGCAGGGCTACACCTTC. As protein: CASRPLPRGQGYTF.

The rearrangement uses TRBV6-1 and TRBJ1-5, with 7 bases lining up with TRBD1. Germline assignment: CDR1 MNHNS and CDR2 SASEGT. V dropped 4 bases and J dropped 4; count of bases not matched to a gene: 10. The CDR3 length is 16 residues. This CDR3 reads CASSGTGQLGNQPQHF. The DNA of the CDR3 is TGTGCCAGCAGTGGAACGGGACAGTTAGGAAATCAGCCCCAGCATTTT.

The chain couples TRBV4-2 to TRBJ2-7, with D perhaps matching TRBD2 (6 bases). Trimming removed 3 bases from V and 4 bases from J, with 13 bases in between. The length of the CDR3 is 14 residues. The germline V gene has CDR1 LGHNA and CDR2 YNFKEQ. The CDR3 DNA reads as TGTGCCAGCAGCCAGGAGGGTATGGCGTACGAGCAGTACTTC. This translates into CASSQEGMAYEQYF.

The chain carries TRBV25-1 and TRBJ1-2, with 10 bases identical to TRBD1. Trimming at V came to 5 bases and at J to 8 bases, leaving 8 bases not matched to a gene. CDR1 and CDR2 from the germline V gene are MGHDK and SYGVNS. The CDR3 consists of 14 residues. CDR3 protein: CASSMDRGSRGYTF. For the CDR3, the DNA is TGTGCCAGCAGTATGGACAGGGGGTCGCGGGGCTACACCTTC.

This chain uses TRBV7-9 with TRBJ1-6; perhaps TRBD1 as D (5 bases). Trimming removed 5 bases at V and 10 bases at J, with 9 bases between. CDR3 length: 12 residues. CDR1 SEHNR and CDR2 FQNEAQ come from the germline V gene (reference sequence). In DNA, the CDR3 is TGTGCCAGCAGCCGGGGGGGATCACCCCTCCACTTT. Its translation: CASSRGGSPLHF.

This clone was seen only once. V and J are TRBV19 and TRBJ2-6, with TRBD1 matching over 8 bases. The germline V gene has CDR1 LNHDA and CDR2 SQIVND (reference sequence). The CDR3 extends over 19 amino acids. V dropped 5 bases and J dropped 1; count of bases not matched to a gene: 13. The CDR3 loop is CASSPRGQADNSGANVLTF. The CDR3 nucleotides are TGTGCCAGTAGTCCCAGGGGACAGGCGGACAATTCTGGGGCCAACGTCCTGACTTTC.

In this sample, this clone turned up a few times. The CDR3 DNA reads TGTGCCAGTAGTATAGTTTCTAGGAACACTGAAGCTTTCTTT. This sequence encodes CASSIVSRNTEAFF. The chain carries TRBV19 and TRBJ1-1; D call uncertain. This CDR3 has 14 amino acids. Trimming removed 1 base at V and 1 base at J, with 7 bases between. Per the germline V gene, CDR1 is LNHDA and CDR2 is SQIVND (reference sequence).

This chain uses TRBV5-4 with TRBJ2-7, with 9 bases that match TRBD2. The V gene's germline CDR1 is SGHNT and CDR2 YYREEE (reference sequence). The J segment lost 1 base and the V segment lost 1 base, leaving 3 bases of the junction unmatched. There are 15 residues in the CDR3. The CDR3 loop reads CASSLRLAGSYEQYF. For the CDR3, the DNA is TGTGCCAGCAGCTTGAGGCTAGCGGGGTCCTACGAGCAGTACTTC.

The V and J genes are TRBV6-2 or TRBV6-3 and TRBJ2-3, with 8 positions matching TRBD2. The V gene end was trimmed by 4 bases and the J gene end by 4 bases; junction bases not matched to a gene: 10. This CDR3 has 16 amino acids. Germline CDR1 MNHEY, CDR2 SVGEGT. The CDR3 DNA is TGTGCCAGCAGTTCGCGGGGGGTCAAAGTGGCAGATACGCAGTATTTT. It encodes CASSSRGVKVADTQYF.

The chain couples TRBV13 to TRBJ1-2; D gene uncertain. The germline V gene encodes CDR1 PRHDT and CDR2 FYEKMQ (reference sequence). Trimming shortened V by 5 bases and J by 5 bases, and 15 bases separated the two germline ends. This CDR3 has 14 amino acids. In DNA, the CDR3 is TGTGCCAGCAGCCAAGGAACGGAGGTATATGGCTACACCTTC. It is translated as CASSQGTEVYGYTF.

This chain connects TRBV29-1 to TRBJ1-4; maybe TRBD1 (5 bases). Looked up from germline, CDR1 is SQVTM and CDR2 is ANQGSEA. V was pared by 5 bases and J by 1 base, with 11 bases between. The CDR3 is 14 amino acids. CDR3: CSVRLGRTNEKLFF. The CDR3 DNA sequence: TGCAGCGTTCGTCTGGGGCGAACTAATGAAAAACTGTTTTTT.

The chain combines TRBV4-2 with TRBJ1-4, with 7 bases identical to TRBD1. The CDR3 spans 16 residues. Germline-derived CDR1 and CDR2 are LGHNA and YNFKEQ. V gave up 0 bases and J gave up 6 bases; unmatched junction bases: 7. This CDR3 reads CASSQDPNRGHEKLFF. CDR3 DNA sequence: TGTGCCAGCAGCCAAGATCCCAACAGGGGCCATGAAAAACTGTTTTTT.

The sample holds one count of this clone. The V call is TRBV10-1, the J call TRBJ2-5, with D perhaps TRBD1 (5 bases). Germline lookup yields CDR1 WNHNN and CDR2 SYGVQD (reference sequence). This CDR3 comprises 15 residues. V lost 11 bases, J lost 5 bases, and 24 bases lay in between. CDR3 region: CAAQKKNRIEETQYF. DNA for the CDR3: TGCGCCGCACAGAAAAAAAACAGGATAGAGGAGACCCAGTACTTC.

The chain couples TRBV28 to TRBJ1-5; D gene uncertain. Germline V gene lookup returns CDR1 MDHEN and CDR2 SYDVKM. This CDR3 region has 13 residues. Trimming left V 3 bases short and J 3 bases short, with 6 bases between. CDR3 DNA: TGTGCCAGCAGTTTGGGCCCCAATCAGCCCCAGCATTTT. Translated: CASSLGPNQPQHF.

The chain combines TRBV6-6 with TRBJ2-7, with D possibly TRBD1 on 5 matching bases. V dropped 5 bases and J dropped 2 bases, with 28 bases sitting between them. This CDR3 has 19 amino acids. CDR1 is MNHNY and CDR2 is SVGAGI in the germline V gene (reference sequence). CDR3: CASSRQRALGLQYPYEQYF. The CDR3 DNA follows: TGTGCCAGCAGTCGACAACGAGCACTGGGGCTCCAATACCCCTACGAGCAGTACTTC.

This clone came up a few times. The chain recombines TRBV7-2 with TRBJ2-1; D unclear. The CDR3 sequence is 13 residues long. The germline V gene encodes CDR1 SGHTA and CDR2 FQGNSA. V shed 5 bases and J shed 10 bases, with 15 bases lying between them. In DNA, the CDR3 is TGTGCCAGCAGCCCCTCCCTCATTCAGGAGCAGTTCTTC. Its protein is CASSPSLIQEQFF. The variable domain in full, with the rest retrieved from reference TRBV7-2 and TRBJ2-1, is GAGVSQSPSNKVTEKGKDVELRCDPISGHTALYWYRQSLGQGLEFLIYFQGNSAPDKSGLPSDRFSAERTGGSVSTLTIQRTQQEDSAVYLCASSPSLIQEQFFGPGTRLTVL.

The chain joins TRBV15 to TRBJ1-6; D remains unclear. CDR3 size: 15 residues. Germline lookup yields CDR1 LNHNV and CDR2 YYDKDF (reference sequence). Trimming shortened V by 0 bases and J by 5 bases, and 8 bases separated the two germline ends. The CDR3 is CATSRDIQNNSPLHF. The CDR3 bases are TGTGCCACCAGCAGAGATATACAGAATAATTCACCCCTCCACTTT. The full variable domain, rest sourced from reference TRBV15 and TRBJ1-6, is DAMVIQNPRYQVTQFGKPVTLSCSQTLNHNVMYWYQQKSSQAPKLLFHYYDKDFNNEADTPDNFQSRRPNTSFCFLDIRSPGLGDTAMYLCATSRDIQNNSPLHFGNGTRLTVT.

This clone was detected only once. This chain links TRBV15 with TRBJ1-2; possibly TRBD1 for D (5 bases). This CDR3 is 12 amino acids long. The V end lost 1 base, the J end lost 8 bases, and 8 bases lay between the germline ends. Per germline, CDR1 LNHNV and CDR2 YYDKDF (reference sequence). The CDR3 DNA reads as TGTGCCACCAGCAGAGGCAGGGTCGGCTACACCTTC. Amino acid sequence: CATSRGRVGYTF.

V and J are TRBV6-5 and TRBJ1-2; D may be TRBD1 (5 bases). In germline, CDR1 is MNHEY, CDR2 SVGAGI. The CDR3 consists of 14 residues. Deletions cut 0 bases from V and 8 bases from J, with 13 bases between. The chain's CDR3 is CASSYSGRVGGYTF. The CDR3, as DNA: TGTGCCAGCAGTTACTCCGGCAGGGTCGGGGGCTACACCTTC.

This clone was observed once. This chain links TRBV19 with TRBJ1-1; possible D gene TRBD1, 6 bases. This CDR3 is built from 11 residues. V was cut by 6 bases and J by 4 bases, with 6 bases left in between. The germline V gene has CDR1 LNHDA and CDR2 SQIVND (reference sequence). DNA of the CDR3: TGTGCCAGTAGGGGGGCCACTGAAGCTTTCTTT. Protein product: CASRGATEAFF. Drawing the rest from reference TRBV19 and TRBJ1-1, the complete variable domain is DGGITQSPKYLFRKEGQNVTLSCEQNLNHDAMYWYRQDPGQGLRLIYYSQIVNDFQKGDIAEGYSVSREKKESFPLTVTSAQKNPTAFYLCASRGATEAFFGQGTRLTVV.

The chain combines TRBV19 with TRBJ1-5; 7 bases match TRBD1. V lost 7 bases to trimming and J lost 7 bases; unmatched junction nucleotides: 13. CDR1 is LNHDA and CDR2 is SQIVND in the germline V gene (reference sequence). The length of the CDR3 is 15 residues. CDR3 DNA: TGTGCCAGTACCGAGACGACAGGGTTGGGACAGCCCCAGCATTTT. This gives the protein CASTETTGLGQPQHF.